This TCR beta chain was sequenced in a study of neurological immune-mediated disorders. Ten or more counts support this clonotype. TCRdb processed the 5' RACE reads anew with MiXCR; each CDR3 protein has one entry. The table records tens of thousands of distinct CDR3 sequences, around 2.3% of them present only once. V shed 3 bases and J 1 base; nucleotides not matched to a gene: 7. Germline V CDR1 and CDR2: MNHEY, SMNVEV (reference sequence). The CDR3 loop spans 16 amino acids. The rearrangement links TRBV27 to TRBJ2-5, with 8 bases matching TRBD2. Sequencing used PBMCs. This sequence originates from a man aged 45-65 years with multiple sclerosis. CDR3 coding DNA: TGTGCCAGCAGTTTCGGGGGACTAGGGACCCAAGAGACCCAGTACTTC. It codes for CASSFGGLGTQETQYF.